The rows below give T cell receptor beta chains drawn from one sample of a study of cytomegalovirus exposure and HLA in healthy donors. The method was immunoSEQ multiplex PCR; TCRdb's version includes in-frame clones alone and lacks a portion of them. This table holds around 160,000 clones, 82% found once. Sequenced input: PBMCs. Every receptor here comes from a male donor in good health and CMV-seropositive. The CDR3 runs from the conserved cysteine through the conserved F or W. A D gene is named only where the DNA matches it firmly. Rows may omit the clone size; those that give it use once, few, many or a size class.

TRBJ2-7	once	.	TRBV7-9	CASSLRGIGAYEQYF	TGTGCCAGCAGCTTAAGGGGGATAGGGGCCTACGAGCAGTACTTC
TRBJ1-1	.	TRBD1	TRBV19	CASRETGGNTEAFF	TGTGCCAGTAGGGAGACAGGGGGGAACACTGAAGCTTTCTTT
TRBJ1-1	.	TRBD1	TRBV19	CASRGWDRGTEAFF	TGTGCCAGTAGGGGCTGGGACAGGGGAACTGAAGCTTTCTTT
TRBJ1-3	.	TRBD1	TRBV5-6	CASSRMTGMVGNTIYF	TGTGCCAGCAGCCGGATGACAGGGATGGTGGGAAACACCATATATTTT
TRBJ1-4	.	.	TRBV19	CASRQMPMLNEKLFF	TGTGCCAGTAGGCAGATGCCGATGCTTAATGAAAAACTGTTTTTT
TRBJ2-7	.	TRBD1	TRBV7-2	CASSLGQGAYEQYF	TGTGCCAGCAGCCTGGGACAGGGGGCCTACGAGCAGTACTTC
TRBJ1-2	.	TRBD1	TRBV19	CASSIRQGAYGYTF	TGTGCCAGTAGTATCCGACAGGGAGCCTATGGCTACACCTTC
TRBJ2-4	.	TRBD2	TRBV27	CASSLVPPSGVSKNIQYF	TGTGCCAGCAGTTTAGTCCCACCCAGCGGGGTTTCCAAAAACATTCAGTACTTC
TRBJ1-6	.	TRBD1	TRBV28	CASSTGQGNRPLHF	TGTGCCAGCAGCACCGGACAGGGCAACCGACCCCTCCACTTT
TRBJ1-2	.	.	TRBV5-1	CASSLFGQNNGCTF	TGCGCCAGCAGCTTGTTCGGACAGAACAATGGCTGCACCTTC
TRBJ1-6	.	TRBD1	TRBV27	CASSRVLRDSGSPLHF	TGTGCCAGCAGTCGCGTCCTGCGGGACAGCGGTTCACCCCTCCACTTT
TRBJ2-2	.	.	TRBV10-3	CAISRDKTYTGELFF	TGTGCCATCAGTAGGGACAAGACTTACACCGGGGAGCTGTTTTTT
TRBJ2-1	.	.	TRBV7-9	CASSLIPENNEQFF	TGTGCCAGCAGCTTAATCCCAGAAAACAATGAGCAGTTCTTC
TRBJ1-5	.	.	TRBV10-3	CAISESGGNQPQHF	TGTGCCATCAGTGAGTCGGGAGGGAATCAGCCCCAGCATTTT
TRBJ2-7	.	.	TRBV6-5	CASSSTGSRNEQYF	TGTGCCAGCAGTTCCACAGGATCAAGGAACGAGCAGTACTTC
TRBJ2-7	.	TRBD1	TRBV4-1	CASSQDPQGAREQYF	TGCGCCAGCAGCCAAGATCCGCAGGGGGCTCGCGAGCAGTACTTC
TRBJ1-6	.	TRBD1	TRBV30	CACQGVHNSPLHF	TGTGCCTGCCAGGGGGTACATAATTCACCCCTCCACTTT
TRBJ2-1	.	TRBD1	TRBV12-5	CASGSETGDFHNEQFF	TGTGCTAGTGGTTCCGAGACAGGGGATTTCCACAATGAGCAGTTCTTC
TRBJ2-7	.	.	TRBV15	CATGEKDEQYF	TGTGCCACCGGGGAGAAGGACGAGCAGTACTTC
TRBJ1-2	few	.	TRBV23-1	CASPTPRYGYTF	TGCGCCAGCCCTACCCCCCGCTATGGCTACACCTTC
TRBJ2-6	.	.	TRBV19	CASSIFRSSGANVLTF	TGTGCCAGTAGTATCTTCCGGAGTTCTGGGGCCAACGTCCTGACTTTC
TRBJ1-1	.	.	TRBV15	CATSRDLPGMNTEAFF	TGTGCCACCAGCAGAGATCTGCCAGGGATGAACACTGAAGCTTTCTTT
TRBJ2-7	.	.	TRBV28	CASSSRLGRSSYEQYF	TGTGCCAGCAGTAGCCGACTAGGACGGTCATCCTACGAGCAGTACTTC
TRBJ1-3	.	TRBD1	TRBV9	CASSATGTGISGNTIYF	TGTGCCAGCAGCGCTACCGGGACAGGGATCTCTGGAAACACCATATATTTT
TRBJ1-5	.	.	TRBV28	CASSLRAGPGNQPQHF	TGTGCCAGCAGTTTACGTGCGGGTCCCGGCAATCAGCCCCAGCATTTT
TRBJ2-1	.	.	TRBV6-5	CASSSTLGSEQFF	TGTGCCAGCAGTTCCACTCTAGGAAGTGAGCAGTTCTTC
TRBJ2-3	.	.	TRBV10-2	CASRQARQVSTDTQYF	TGCGCCAGCAGACAAGCTCGACAGGTCAGCACAGATACGCAGTATTTT
TRBJ2-1	once	.	TRBV19	CASSVSPYNEQFF	TGTGCCAGTAGTGTGAGCCCCTACAATGAGCAGTTCTTC
TRBJ2-1	.	.	TRBV27	CASSSSVYNEQFF	TGTGCCAGCAGCTCTAGCGTATACAATGAGCAGTTCTTC
TRBJ2-4	once	.	TRBV6-1	CASSEMDGGLAKNIQYF	TGTGCCAGCAGTGAAATGGACGGGGGATTAGCCAAAAACATTCAGTACTTC
TRBJ2-5	.	TRBD2	TRBV5-1	CASSFRTSGSGETQYF	TGCGCCAGCAGCTTCCGGACTAGCGGGAGCGGAGAGACCCAGTACTTC
TRBJ2-3	.	TRBD2	TRBV27	CASRTSGRPLDTQYF	TGTGCCAGCAGGACGAGCGGGAGGCCCCTGGATACGCAGTATTTT
TRBJ2-1	.	TRBD2	TRBV7-6	CASSLNGGGPYNEQFF	TGTGCCAGCAGCTTAAATGGCGGGGGACCATACAATGAGCAGTTCTTC
TRBJ1-2	.	TRBD1	TRBV4-1	CASSLEQGARYGYTF	TGCGCCAGCAGCCTAGAACAGGGGGCTAGATATGGCTACACCTTC
TRBJ2-1	.	TRBD1	TRBV7-2	CASSWARDSVEQFF	TGTGCCAGCAGCTGGGCCCGGGACAGCGTTGAGCAGTTCTTC
TRBJ2-1	.	TRBD2	TRBV30	CAWSLNLGLAGPRDEQFF	TGTGCCTGGAGTCTAAATTTAGGACTAGCGGGACCCAGGGATGAGCAGTTCTTC
TRBJ1-4	.	.	TRBV7-8	CASSLEQASTNEKLFF	TGTGCCAGCAGCTTAGAACAGGCCTCAACTAATGAAAAACTGTTTTTT
TRBJ1-4	once	.	TRBV5-1	CASSSRGFGEKLFF	TGCGCCAGCAGCTCTAGGGGCTTCGGTGAAAAACTGTTTTTT
TRBJ1-1	few	.	TRBV18	CASSPPSVRAEAFF	TGTGCCAGCTCACCACCGTCAGTGAGGGCTGAAGCTTTCTTT
TRBJ2-3	few	.	TRBV11-2	CASSLDQASSTDTQYF	TGTGCCAGCAGCTTAGATCAGGCCTCTAGCACAGATACGCAGTATTTT
TRBJ1-2	.	.	TRBV19	CASSWWGADGYTF	TGTGCCAGTAGTTGGTGGGGCGCGGATGGCTACACCTTC
TRBJ1-1	.	.	TRBV10-2	CASSEWGGPGEAFF	TGCGCCAGCAGTGAGTGGGGGGGTCCGGGTGAAGCTTTCTTT
TRBJ2-3	.	.	TRBV19	CASSPGISTDTQYF	TGTGCCAGTAGCCCAGGGATAAGCACAGATACGCAGTATTTT
TRBJ1-1	.	.	TRBV5-6	CASSRDNRRGAFF	TGTGCCAGCAGCCGTGATAACAGGAGGGGAGCTTTCTTT
TRBJ1-4	.	.	TRBV5-4	CASSPGGIAEKLFF	TGTGCCAGCAGCCCCGGGGGAATTGCTGAAAAACTGTTTTTT
TRBJ1-1	.	.	TRBV20-1	CSAERNTEAFF	TGCAGTGCTGAGAGGAACACTGAAGCTTTCTTT
TRBJ1-1	.	TRBD1	TRBV6-1	CASSVHRGRKWAEAFF	TGTGCCAGCAGTGTCCACAGGGGAAGGAAGTGGGCTGAAGCTTTCTTT
TRBJ2-7	.	.	TRBV10-3	CATQDTSSPYEQYF	TGTGCCACTCAAGACACTAGCTCCCCCTACGAGCAGTACTTC
TRBJ2-7	.	TRBD1	TRBV5-1	CASSSGDRLSYEQYF	TGCGCCAGCAGTTCCGGGGACAGGCTCTCCTACGAGCAGTACTTC